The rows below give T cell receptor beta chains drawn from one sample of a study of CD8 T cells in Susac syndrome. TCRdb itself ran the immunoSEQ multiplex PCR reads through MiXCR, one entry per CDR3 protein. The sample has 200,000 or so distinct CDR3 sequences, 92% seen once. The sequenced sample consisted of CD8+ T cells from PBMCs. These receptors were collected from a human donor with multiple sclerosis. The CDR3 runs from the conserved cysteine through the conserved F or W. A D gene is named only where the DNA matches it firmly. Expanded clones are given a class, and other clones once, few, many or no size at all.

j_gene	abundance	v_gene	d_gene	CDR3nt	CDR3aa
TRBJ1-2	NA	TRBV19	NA	TGTGCCAGTAGTGACACAGGAGGCGGCTACACCTTC	CASSDTGGGYTF
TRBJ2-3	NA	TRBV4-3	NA	TGCGCCAGCAGCCAAGCCCCAACTAGCCGGAAAGGAGATACGCAGTATTTT	CASSQAPTSRKGDTQYF
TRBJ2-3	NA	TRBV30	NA	TGTGCCTGGAGTGCTTTGGCCTACACAGATACGCAGTATTTT	CAWSALAYTDTQYF
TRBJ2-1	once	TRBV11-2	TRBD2	TGTGCCAGCAGCGACGGACTAGCGGGACTCTACAATGAGCAGTTCTTC	CASSDGLAGLYNEQFF
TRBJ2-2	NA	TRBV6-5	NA	TGTGCCAGCAGTTACGTGGTAGACAGGCTTAACACCGGGGAGCTGTTTTTT	CASSYVVDRLNTGELFF
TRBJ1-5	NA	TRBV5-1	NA	TGCGCCAGCAGCTTGGGGCAGAATAGCAATCAGCCCCAGCATTTT	CASSLGQNSNQPQHF
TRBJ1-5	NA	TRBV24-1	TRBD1	TGTGCCACCAGTGATCGACAGGGGGGGCAGCCCCAGCATTTT	CATSDRQGGQPQHF
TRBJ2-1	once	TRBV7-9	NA	TGTGCCAGCAGTTCCACCCGGACAGCCTCCTACAATGAGCAGTTCTTC	CASSSTRTASYNEQFF
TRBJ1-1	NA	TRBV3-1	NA	TGTGCCAGCATCGCAACAGGGAACACTGAAGCTTTCTTT	CASIATGNTEAFF
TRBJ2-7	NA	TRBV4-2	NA	TGTGCCAGCAGCCAAGAACGGGACCCTTACGAGCAGTACTTC	CASSQERDPYEQYF
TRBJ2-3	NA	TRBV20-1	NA	TGCAGTGCTAGAACCCGGGTTCTAGGCACAGATACGCAGTATTTT	CSARTRVLGTDTQYF
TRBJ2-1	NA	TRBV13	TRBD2	TGTGCCAGCAGCCCCAACCCCGGGGGGAATGAGCAGTTCTTC	CASSPNPGGNEQFF
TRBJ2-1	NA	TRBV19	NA	TGTGCCAGTAGTATTGAGGGACTCAGCTACAATGAGCAGTTCTTC	CASSIEGLSYNEQFF
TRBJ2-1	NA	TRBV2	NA	TGTGCCAGCAGTGACCCGGGATTAAGCTCCTACAATGAGCAGTTCTTC	CASSDPGLSSYNEQFF
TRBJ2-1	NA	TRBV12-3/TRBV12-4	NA	TGTGCCAGCAGTTTAGAGGACTCTCCCTACAATGAGCAGTTCTTC	CASSLEDSPYNEQFF
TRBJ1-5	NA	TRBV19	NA	TGTGCCAGTAGTATGGGATCTTATAGCAATCAGCCCCAGCATTTT	CASSMGSYSNQPQHF
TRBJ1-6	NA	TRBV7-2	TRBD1	TGTGCCAGCAGCTTAGCGGGACAGGGGACTAATTCACCCCTCCACTTT	CASSLAGQGTNSPLHF
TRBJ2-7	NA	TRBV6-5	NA	TGTGCCAGCAGTTACACGGGGGTCCTATACGAGCAGTACTTC	CASSYTGVLYEQYF
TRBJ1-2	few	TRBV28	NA	TGTGCCAGCAGTTTAGCCGGTTCCTATGGCTACACCTTC	CASSLAGSYGYTF
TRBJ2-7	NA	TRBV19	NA	TGTGCCAGTAGTTCCCGACAAGGCCAAATCTACGAGCAGTACTTC	CASSSRQGQIYEQYF
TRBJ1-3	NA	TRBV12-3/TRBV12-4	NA	TGTGCCAGCAGTTCGGACTGGGCTGGAAACACCATATATTTT	CASSSDWAGNTIYF
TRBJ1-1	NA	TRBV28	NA	TGTGCCAGCAGTTTAAGGGGGGCGCACACTGAAGCTTTCTTT	CASSLRGAHTEAFF
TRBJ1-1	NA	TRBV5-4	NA	TGTGCCAGCAGCTTGGGGTTCATGAACACTGAAGCTTTCTTT	CASSLGFMNTEAFF
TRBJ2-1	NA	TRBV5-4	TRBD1	TGTGCCAGCAGCTCGGACAGGGGGGGATTTGATGAGCAGTTCTTC	CASSSDRGGFDEQFF
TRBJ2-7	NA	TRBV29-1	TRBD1	TGCAGCGTAGAAACGGGACAGACCTACGAGCAGTACTTC	CSVETGQTYEQYF
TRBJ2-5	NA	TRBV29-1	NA	TGCAGCGTTCTGGCGGGATCGGTCGAAGAGACCCAGTACTTC	CSVLAGSVEETQYF
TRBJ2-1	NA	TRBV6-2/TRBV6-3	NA	TGTGCCAGCAGGTACGAGGGCTCCTACAATGAGCAGTTCTTC	CASRYEGSYNEQFF
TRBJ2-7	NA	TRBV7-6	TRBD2	TGTGCCAGCACGCCCAGCGGGGTCTACGAGCAGTACTTC	CASTPSGVYEQYF
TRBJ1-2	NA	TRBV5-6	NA	TGTGCCAGCAGCTTACTCCAGGGTCCTGGCTACACCTTC	CASSLLQGPGYTF
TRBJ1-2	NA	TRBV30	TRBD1	TGTGCCTGGAGTGGCCAACTGGACAGGGACAACTATGGCTACACCTTC	CAWSGQLDRDNYGYTF
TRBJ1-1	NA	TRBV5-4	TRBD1	TGTGCCAGCAGCTTGGCACAGGGGGCCACTGAAGCTTTCTTT	CASSLAQGATEAFF
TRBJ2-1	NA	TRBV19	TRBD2	TGTGCCATTTCGGAGCGGGGGGGCCGAGGGGACGGGCAGTTCTTC	CAISERGGRGDGQFF